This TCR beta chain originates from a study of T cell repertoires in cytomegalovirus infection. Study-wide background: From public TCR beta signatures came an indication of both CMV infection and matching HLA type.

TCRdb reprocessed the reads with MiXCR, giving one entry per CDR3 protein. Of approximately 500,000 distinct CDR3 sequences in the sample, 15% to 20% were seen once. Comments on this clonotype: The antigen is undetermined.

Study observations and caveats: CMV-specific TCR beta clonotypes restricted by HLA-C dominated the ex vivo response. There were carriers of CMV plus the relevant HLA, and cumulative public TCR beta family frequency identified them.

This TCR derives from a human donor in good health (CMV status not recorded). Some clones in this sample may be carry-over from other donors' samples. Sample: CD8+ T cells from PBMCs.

The CDR3 loop reads CASSYYRGDTQYF. The CDR3 DNA reads as TGTGCCAGCAGTTACTACCGCGGAGATACGCAGTATTTT. The chain is built from TRBV6-2 or TRBV6-3 and TRBJ2-3; D uncertain. The CDR3 runs 13 residues. Germline V lookup: CDR1 MNHEY, CDR2 SVGEGT. V was pared by 1 base and J by 5 bases, with 7 bases between.